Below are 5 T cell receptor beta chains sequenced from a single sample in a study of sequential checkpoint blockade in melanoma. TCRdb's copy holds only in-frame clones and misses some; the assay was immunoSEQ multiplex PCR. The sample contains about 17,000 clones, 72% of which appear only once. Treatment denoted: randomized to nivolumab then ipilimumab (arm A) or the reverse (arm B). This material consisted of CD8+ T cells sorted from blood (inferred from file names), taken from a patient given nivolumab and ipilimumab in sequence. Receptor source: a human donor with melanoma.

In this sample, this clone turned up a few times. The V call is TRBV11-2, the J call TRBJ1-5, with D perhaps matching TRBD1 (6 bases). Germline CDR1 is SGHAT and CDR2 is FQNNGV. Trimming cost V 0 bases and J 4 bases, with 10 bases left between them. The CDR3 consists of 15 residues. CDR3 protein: CASSLDSRGNQPQHF. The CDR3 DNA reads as TGTGCCAGCAGCTTAGACTCCAGGGGTAATCAGCCCCAGCATTTT.

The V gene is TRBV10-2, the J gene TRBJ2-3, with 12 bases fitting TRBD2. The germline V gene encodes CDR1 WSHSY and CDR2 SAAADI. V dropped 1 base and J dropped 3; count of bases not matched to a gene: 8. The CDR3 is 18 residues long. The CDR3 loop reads CASSEFPGLAGPTDTQYF. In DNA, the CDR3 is TGCGCCAGCAGTGAGTTCCCGGGACTAGCGGGTCCTACAGATACGCAGTATTTT.

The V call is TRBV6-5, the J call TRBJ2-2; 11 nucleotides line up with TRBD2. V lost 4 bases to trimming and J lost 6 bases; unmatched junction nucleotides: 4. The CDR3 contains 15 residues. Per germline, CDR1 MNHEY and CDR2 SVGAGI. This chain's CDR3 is CASSSHSGRAGELFF. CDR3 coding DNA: TGTGCCAGCAGTTCACATAGCGGGAGGGCCGGGGAGCTGTTTTTT.

CDR3 region: CASSPKYRGLQPQHF. The DNA of the CDR3 is TGCGCCAGCAGCCCGAAATACAGGGGGCTTCAGCCCCAGCATTTT. The V and J genes are TRBV4-3 and TRBJ1-5; TRBD1 matches at 9 bases. After removal of 4 bases from V and 6 bases from J, the junction contained 7 bases not matched to a gene. Germline CDR1 LGHNA, CDR2 YSLEER. The CDR3 is made up of 15 amino acids.

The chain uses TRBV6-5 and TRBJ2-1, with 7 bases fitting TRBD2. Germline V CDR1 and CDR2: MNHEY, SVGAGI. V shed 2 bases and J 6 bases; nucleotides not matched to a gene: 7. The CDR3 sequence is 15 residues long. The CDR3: CASSYGAGVGNEQFF. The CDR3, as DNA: TGTGCCAGCAGTTACGGGGCGGGAGTAGGCAATGAGCAGTTCTTC.